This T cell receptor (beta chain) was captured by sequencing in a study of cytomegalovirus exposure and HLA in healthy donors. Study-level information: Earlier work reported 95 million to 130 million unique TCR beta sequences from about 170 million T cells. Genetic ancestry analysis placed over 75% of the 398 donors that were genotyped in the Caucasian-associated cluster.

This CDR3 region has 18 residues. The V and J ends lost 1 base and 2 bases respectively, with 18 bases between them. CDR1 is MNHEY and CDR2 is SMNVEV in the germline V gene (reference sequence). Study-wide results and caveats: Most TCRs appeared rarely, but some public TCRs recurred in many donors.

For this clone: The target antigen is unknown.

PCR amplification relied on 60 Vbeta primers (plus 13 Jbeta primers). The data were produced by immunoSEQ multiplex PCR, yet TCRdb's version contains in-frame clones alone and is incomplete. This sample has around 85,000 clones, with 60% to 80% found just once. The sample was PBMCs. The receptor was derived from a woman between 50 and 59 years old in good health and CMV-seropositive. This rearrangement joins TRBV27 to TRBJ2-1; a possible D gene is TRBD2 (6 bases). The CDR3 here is CASSLYSGLIRAYNEQFF. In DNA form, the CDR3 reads TGTGCCAGCAGTTTATATAGCGGCCTAATCCGGGCCTACAATGAGCAGTTCTTC.